This T cell receptor (beta chain) comes out of a study of T-cell reconstitution after alpha-beta-depleted transplantation in children. Unique molecular identifiers were used in preparing the TCRbeta library. Via MiXCR, TCRdb re-called the PCR reads, giving one row per CDR3 protein. Seen here are more than 450,000 distinct CDR3 sequences, around 20% observed once, and the top ten hold roughly 3.3%. Sequencing was performed on PBMCs from the stem cell graft donor, taken from the stem cell graft. The receptor was derived from a human donor who donated a stem cell graft to a child with acute lymphoblastic leukemia.

This chain's CDR3 is CASNLHGGGPYNEQFF. CDR3 in DNA: TGTGCCAGCAACCTCCACGGTGGGGGCCCCTACAATGAGCAGTTCTTC. The chain joins TRBV12-3 or TRBV12-4 to TRBJ2-1; D is perhaps TRBD1 (6 bases). Deletions cut 7 bases from V and 2 bases from J, with 18 bases between. CDR3 length: 16 residues.